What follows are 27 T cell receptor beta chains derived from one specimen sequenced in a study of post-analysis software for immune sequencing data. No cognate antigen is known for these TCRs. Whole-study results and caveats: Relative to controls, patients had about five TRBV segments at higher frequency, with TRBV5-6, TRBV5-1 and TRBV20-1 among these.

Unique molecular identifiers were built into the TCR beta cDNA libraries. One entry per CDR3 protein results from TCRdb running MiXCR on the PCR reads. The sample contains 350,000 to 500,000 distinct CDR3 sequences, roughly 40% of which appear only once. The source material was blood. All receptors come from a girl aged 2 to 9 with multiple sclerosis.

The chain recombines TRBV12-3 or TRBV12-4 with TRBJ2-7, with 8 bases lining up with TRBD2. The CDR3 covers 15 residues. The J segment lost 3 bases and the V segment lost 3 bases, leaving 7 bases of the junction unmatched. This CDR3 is CASSLEREIGYEQYF. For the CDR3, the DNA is TGTGCCAGCAGTTTGGAGCGGGAGATTGGCTACGAGCAGTACTTC.

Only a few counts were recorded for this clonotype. The CDR3 nucleotides read TGTGCCAGCAGCTTAAGGGAGTTCCCCTACAATGAGCAGTTCTTC. It yields the protein CASSLREFPYNEQFF. The chain combines TRBV7-2 with TRBJ2-1; tentatively, D is TRBD2 (5 bases). Germline loops: CDR1 SGHTA, CDR2 FQGNSA. V was pared by 2 bases and J by 2 bases, with 10 bases between. The CDR3 has 15 amino acids.

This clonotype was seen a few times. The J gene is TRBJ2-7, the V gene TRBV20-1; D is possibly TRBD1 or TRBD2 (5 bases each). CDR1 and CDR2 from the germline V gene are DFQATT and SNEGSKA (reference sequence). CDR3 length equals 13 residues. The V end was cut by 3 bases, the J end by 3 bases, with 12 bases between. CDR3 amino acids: CSASTRGHYEQYF. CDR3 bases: TGCAGTGCTAGTACACGGGGCCACTACGAGCAGTACTTC.

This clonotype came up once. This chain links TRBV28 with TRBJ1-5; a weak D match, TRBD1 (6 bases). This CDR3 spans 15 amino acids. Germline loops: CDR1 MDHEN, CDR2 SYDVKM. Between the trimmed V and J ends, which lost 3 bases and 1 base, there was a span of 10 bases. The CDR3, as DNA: TGTGCCAGCAGTTTTCGCAGGGGAAGCAATCAGCCCCAGCATTTT. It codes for CASSFRRGSNQPQHF.

This CDR3 reads CASRKSPGQGPSYEQYF. The CDR3 bases are TGTGCCAGCAGAAAGTCACCGGGACAGGGACCTTCCTACGAGCAGTACTTC. V and J are TRBV6-6 and TRBJ2-7, with TRBD1 matching over 9 bases. The CDR3 extends over 17 amino acids. V lost 6 bases, J lost 1 base, and 13 bases stayed unmatched. CDR1 and CDR2 (germline): MNHNY, SVGAGI (reference sequence).

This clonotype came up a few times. The CDR3 reads CASSSPWDGQETQYF. CDR3 nucleotides: TGTGCCAGCAGTTCCCCCTGGGACGGCCAAGAGACCCAGTACTTC. This rearrangement joins TRBV6-6 to TRBJ2-5; D tentatively fits TRBD1 or TRBD2 (5 bases each). The CDR3 has 15 residues. Germline CDR1 and CDR2: MNHNY and SVGAGI (reference sequence). V lost 4 bases, J lost 1 base, and 13 bases lay in between.

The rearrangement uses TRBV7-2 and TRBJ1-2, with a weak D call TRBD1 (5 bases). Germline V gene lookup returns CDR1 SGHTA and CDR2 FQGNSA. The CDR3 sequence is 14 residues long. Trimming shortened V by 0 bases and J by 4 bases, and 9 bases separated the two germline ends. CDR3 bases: TGTGCCAGCAGCTTAGCCGACAGAGTCTATGGCTACACCTTC. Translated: CASSLADRVYGYTF.

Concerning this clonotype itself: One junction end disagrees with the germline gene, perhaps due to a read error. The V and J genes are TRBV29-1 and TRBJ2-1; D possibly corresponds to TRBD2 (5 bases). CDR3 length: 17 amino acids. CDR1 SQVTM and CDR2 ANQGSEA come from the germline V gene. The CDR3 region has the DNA TGCAGCGTATCCCCGGGTCGGGAACTGTCCTCCTGCAATGAGCAGTTCTTC. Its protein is CSVSPGRELSSCNEQFF.

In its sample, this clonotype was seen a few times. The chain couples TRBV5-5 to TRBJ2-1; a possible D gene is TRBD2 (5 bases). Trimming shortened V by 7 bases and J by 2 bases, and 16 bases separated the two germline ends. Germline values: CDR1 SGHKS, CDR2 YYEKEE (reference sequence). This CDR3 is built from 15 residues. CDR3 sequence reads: CASRRRLDTYNEQFF. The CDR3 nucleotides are TGTGCCAGCCGACGGAGGCTAGACACCTACAATGAGCAGTTCTTC.

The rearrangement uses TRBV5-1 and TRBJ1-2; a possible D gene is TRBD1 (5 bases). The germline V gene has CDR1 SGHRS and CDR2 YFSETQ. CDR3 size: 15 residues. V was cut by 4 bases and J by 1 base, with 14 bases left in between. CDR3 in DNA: TGCGCCAGCAGCATGGACAAGGAGCGTAACTATGGCTACACCTTC. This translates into CASSMDKERNYGYTF.

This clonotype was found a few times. CDR3 in amino acids: CASSLDGDRVNGYTF. In DNA form, the CDR3 reads TGCGCCAGCAGCTTGGACGGGGACAGGGTAAATGGCTACACCTTC. The rearrangement uses TRBV5-1 and TRBJ1-2; TRBD1 agrees at 9 bases. CDR1 is SGHRS and CDR2 is YFSETQ in the germline V gene. After removal of 0 bases from V and 6 bases from J, the junction contained 6 bases not matched to a gene. The CDR3 covers 15 residues.

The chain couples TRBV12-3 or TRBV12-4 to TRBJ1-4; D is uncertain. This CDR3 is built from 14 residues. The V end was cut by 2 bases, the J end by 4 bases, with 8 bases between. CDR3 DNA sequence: TGTGCCAGCAGTTTAATGGGTCTTAATGAAAAACTGTTTTTT. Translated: CASSLMGLNEKLFF.

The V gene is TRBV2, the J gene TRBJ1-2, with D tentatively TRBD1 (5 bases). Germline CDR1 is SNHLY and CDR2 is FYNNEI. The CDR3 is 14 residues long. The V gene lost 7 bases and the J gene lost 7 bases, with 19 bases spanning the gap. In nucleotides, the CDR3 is TGTGCCAGCAAACCCTTGGAGGGGTTGGTTGGCTACACCTTC. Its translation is CASKPLEGLVGYTF.

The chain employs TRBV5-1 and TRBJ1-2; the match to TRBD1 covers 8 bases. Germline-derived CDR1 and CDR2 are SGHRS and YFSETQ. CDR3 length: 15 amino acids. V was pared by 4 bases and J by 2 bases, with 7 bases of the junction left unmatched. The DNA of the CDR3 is TGCGCCAGCAGCAGGGGGACAGGACGCAACTATGGCTACACCTTC. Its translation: CASSRGTGRNYGYTF.

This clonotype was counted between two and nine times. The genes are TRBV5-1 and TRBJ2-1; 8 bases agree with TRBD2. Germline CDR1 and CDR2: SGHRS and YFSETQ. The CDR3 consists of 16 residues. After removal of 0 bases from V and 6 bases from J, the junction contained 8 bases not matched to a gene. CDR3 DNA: TGCGCCAGCAGCTTGGAAGGACTAGCTTCTGGCAATGAGCAGTTCTTC. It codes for CASSLEGLASGNEQFF.

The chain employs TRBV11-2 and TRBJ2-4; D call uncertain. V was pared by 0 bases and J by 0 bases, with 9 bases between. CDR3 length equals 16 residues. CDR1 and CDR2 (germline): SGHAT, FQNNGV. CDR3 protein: CASSLDIFLAKNIQYF. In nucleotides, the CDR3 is TGTGCCAGCAGCTTAGACATCTTCCTAGCCAAAAACATTCAGTACTTC.

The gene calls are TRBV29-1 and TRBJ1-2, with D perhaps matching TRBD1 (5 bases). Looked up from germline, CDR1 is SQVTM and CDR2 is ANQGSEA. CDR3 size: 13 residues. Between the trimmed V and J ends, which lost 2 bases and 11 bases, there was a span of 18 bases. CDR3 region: CSVETQPRRGYTF. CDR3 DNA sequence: TGCAGCGTTGAAACACAACCTAGAAGGGGATACACCTTC.

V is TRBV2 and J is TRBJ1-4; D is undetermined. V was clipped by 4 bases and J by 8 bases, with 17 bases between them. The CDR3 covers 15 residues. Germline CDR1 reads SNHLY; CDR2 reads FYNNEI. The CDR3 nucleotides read TGTGCCAGCAGTGCGGGTGGTAGGCAGGAGGAAAAACTGTTTTTT. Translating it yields CASSAGGRQEEKLFF.

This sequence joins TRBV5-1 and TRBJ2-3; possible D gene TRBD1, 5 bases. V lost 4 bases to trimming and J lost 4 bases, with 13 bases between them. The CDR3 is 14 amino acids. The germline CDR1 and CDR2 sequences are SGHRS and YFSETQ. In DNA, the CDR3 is TGCGCCAGCAGCCCAGGCCAGGGATCAGATACGCAGTATTTT. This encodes CASSPGQGSDTQYF.

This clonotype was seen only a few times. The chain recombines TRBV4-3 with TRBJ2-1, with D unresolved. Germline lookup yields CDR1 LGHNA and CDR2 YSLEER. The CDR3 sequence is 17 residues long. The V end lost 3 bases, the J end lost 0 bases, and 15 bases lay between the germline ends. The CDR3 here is CASSQTKVQSSYNEQFF. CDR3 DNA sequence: TGCGCCAGCAGCCAGACGAAAGTACAGAGCTCCTACAATGAGCAGTTCTTC.

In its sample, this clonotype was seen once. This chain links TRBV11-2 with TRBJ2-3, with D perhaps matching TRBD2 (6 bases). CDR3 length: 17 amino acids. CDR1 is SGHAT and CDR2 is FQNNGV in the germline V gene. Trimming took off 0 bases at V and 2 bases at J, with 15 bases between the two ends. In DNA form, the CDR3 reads TGTGCCAGCAGCTTAGATCCCGGACTATCCAACACAGATACGCAGTATTTT. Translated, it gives CASSLDPGLSNTDTQYF.

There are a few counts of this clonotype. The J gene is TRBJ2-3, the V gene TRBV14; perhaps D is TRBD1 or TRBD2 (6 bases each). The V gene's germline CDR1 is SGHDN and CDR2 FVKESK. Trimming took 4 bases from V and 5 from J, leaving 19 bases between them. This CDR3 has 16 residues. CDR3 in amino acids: CASSRPGGGLIDTQYF. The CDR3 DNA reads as TGTGCCAGCAGCCGCCCCGGAGGGGGTTTGATAGATACGCAGTATTTT.

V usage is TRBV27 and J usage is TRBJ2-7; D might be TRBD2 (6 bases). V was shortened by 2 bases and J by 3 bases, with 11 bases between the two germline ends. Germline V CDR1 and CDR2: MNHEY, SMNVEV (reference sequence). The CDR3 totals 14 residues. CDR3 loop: CASSLRSGGYEQYF. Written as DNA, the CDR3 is TGTGCCAGCAGTTTACGTTCCGGGGGCTACGAGCAGTACTTC.

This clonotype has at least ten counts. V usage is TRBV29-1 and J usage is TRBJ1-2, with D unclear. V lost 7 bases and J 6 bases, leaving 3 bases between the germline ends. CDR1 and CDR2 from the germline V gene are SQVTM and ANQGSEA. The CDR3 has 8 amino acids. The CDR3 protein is CSANGYTF. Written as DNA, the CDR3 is TGCAGCGCCAATGGCTACACCTTC.

The CDR3 DNA sequence: TGTGCCAGCAGTTACTCGGAGAATTCACCCCTCCACTTT. Protein: CASSYSENSPLHF. J is TRBJ1-6 and V is TRBV6-5; D not resolved. The CDR3 sequence is 13 residues long. Germline assignment: CDR1 MNHEY and CDR2 SVGAGI. Trimming removed 0 bases from V and 7 bases from J, with 4 bases in between.

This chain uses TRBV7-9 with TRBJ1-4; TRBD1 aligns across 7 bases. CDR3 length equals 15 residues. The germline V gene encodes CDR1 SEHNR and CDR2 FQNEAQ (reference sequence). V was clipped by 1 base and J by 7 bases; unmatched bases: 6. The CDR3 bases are TGTGCCAGCAGCTTAGAAACAGGGGACGGTGAAAAACTGTTTTTT. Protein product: CASSLETGDGEKLFF.

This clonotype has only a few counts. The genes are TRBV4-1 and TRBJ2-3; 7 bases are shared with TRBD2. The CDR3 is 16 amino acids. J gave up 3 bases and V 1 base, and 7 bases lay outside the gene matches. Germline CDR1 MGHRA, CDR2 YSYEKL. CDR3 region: CASSQGPSGSTDTQYF. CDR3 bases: TGCGCCAGCAGCCAAGGCCCTAGCGGCAGTACAGATACGCAGTATTTT.